Listed here are 2 T cell receptor beta chains from one sample, sequenced in a study of early T cells in non-severe SARS-CoV-2 infection. In TCRdb, the 5' RACE reads were re-called with MiXCR into one record per CDR3 protein. The sample yields 20,000 to 25,000 distinct CDR3 sequences, under 4.5% seen once. Source material: whole blood. Receptors were obtained from an adult who was a healthcare worker with PCR-confirmed SARS-CoV-2 infection or an uninfected control (not recorded which).

The table lists this clonotype with many counts. The chain links TRBV6-2 or TRBV6-3 to TRBJ2-2, with TRBD2 as a possible D gene (7 bases). The germline V and J ends were trimmed by 4 bases and 5 bases, with 14 bases remaining between them. There are 15 residues in the CDR3. Germline values: CDR1 MNHEY, CDR2 SVGEGT. The CDR3 nucleotides are TGTGCCAGCAGTTGGCCGGGGGGCATAACCGGGGAGCTGTTTTTT. Translation gives CASSWPGGITGELFF.

There are many counts of this clonotype. This CDR3 is CASSFREGNEQYF. The CDR3, as DNA: TGTGCCAGCAGTTTCAGGGAAGGTAACGAGCAGTACTTC. This chain joins TRBV12-3 or TRBV12-4 and TRBJ2-7; the D gene is possibly TRBD1 (5 bases). This CDR3 region has 13 residues. V was shortened by 3 bases and J by 5 bases, with 11 bases between the two germline ends.